This T cell receptor beta chain was retrieved from a study of Ad26.COV2.S vaccination and SARS-CoV-2 variants. Concerning this clone: Its target is unknown.

Whole-study results and caveats: Measures of TCR breadth and depth may have fallen short of total T cell responses. Breadth of non-spike TCRs did not differ between vaccinees and placebo recipients.

With 4 bases removed from V and 6 bases from J, the gap between germline ends came to 9 bases. Per germline, CDR1 SNHLY and CDR2 FYNNEI. The CDR3 contains 12 residues. Libraries were prepared by immunoSEQ multiplex PCR; TCRdb keeps only in-frame clonotypes and omits some of them. The sample includes hundreds of thousands of clones, around 92% of them seen just once. The chain links TRBV2 to TRBJ1-2, with D possibly matching TRBD1 (5 bases). This clonotype was sampled from a human donor who had recovered from COVID-19. The source material was peripheral blood, sampled after recovery from COVID-19. Here the CDR3 reads CASSAGSDGYTF. The DNA of the CDR3 is TGTGCCAGCAGTGCAGGGAGTGATGGCTACACCTTC.